The 5 T cell receptor beta chains given below trace back to one sample, sequenced in a study of response to subunit inactivated influenza vaccine. TCRdb reanalysed the RT-PCR reads using MiXCR and keeps one entry per CDR3 protein. Of about 700,000 distinct CDR3 sequences in the sample, 14% are singletons; the top ten hold 7.5% to 8%. The sample was PBMCs from blood, taken less than 15 days before vaccination. The receptors originated from a man aged 45 to 65 who received an inactivated influenza vaccine.

This clonotype was counted between two and nine times. The V gene is TRBV12-3 or TRBV12-4, the J gene TRBJ2-7; TRBD1 agrees at 8 bases. This CDR3 contains 12 residues. The ends lost 8 bases at V and 6 bases at J; junction bases unmatched: 6. The CDR3 DNA is TGTGCCAGCCGACAGGGGTTGGGCGAGCAGTACTTC. Its protein is CASRQGLGEQYF.

In its sample, this clonotype was seen a few times. The genes are TRBV7-2 and TRBJ2-7; 11 bases align to TRBD2. Losses at the gene ends were 6 bases for V and 0 bases for J; bases not matched to a gene: 4. The CDR3 totals 15 residues. Germline CDR1 SGHTA, CDR2 FQGNSA. The CDR3 DNA is TGTGCCAGCAGGAAAGGGACTAGCGGCTCCTACGAGCAGTACTTC. It codes for CASRKGTSGSYEQYF.

This chain uses TRBV10-1 with TRBJ1-1; 7 bases agree with TRBD1. The trim removed 6 bases at V and 10 bases at J, leaving 5 bases unmatched. The CDR3 is 11 residues long. Germline V lookup: CDR1 WNHNN, CDR2 SYGVQD (reference sequence). This chain's CDR3 is CASRETGLAFF. For the CDR3, the DNA is TGCGCCAGCAGAGAGACAGGGTTAGCTTTCTTT.

This clonotype was seen a handful of times. CDR3 DNA sequence: TGTGCCACTGGACCAAGACCACTCTACAATGAGCAGTTCTTC. Translating it yields CATGPRPLYNEQFF. The chain has TRBV7-9 and TRBJ2-1; D is uncertain. The CDR3 contains 14 residues. CDR1 is SEHNR, CDR2 FQNEAQ, per germline (reference sequence). The V gene lost 10 bases and the J gene lost 3 bases, with 16 bases spanning the gap.

The sample holds a few counts of this clonotype. This chain links TRBV19 with TRBJ2-2; tentatively, D is TRBD1 or TRBD2 (5 bases each). Germline-derived CDR1 and CDR2 are LNHDA and SQIVND (reference sequence). The V end lost 4 bases, the J end lost 1 base, and 10 bases lay between the germline ends. This CDR3 has 15 amino acids. The CDR3 here is CASSNRDQNTGELFF. Written as DNA, the CDR3 is TGTGCCAGTAGTAACCGGGACCAGAACACCGGGGAGCTGTTTTTT.